These 9 T cell receptor beta chains were sequenced from one sample in a study of graft-versus-host responses after intestinal transplantation (dated by TCRdb to the early 2020s). Library creation used the immunoSEQ multiplex PCR assay. The source is immuneACCESS, and TCRdb retained only in-frame sequences with V and J called. Part of the clones is not carried over; for the studies checked, unresolved V genes explain less than half of this, and the remainder is unexplained. The sample profile shows under 7,000 clones; 89% of them were found once. The top ten clones comprise over 4% of the sample. The sample consisted of PBMCs, taken about 80 days after transplant. These receptors all stem from a human patient who received an intestinal transplant, so some T cells may come from the graft donor.

V usage is TRBV9 and J usage is TRBJ2-7; 10 bases are shared with TRBD2. The V segment lost 7 bases and the J segment 2 bases; nucleotides outside the gene matches: 9. The CDR3 has 15 residues. Germline lookup yields CDR1 SGDLS and CDR2 YYNGEE. CDR3 DNA sequence: TGTGCCAGCTCTTTTGGACTAGCGGAGACCTACGAGCAGTACTTC. As protein: CASSFGLAETYEQYF.

This sequence joins TRBV7-6 and TRBJ1-5; the D gene is possibly TRBD1 (5 bases). CDR1 and CDR2 from the germline V gene are SGHVS and FNYEAQ. The CDR3 is 15 amino acids. The V and J ends lost 2 bases and 2 bases respectively, with 10 bases between them. The DNA for the CDR3 is TGTGCCAGCAGCTTATTTGGGGGGGGCAATCAGCCCCAGCATTTT. Amino acids: CASSLFGGGNQPQHF. The full variable domain, in which reference TRBV7-6 and TRBJ1-5 provide the parts outside the CDR3, is GAGVSQSPRYKVTKRGQDVALRCDPISGHVSLYWYRQALGQGPEFLTYFNYEAQQDKSGLPNDRFSAERPEGSISTLTIQRTEQRDSAMYRCASSLFGGGNQPQHFGDGTRLSIL.

This chain joins TRBV7-3 and TRBJ2-3, with 8 bases identical to TRBD2. The CDR3 totals 18 residues. The germline V gene encodes CDR1 SGHTA and CDR2 FQGTGA. Losses at the gene ends were 5 bases for V and 2 bases for J; bases not matched to a gene: 15. DNA of the CDR3: TGTGCCAGCAGCCCACGCGGCGCGGGAGGCCTCCTCACAGATACGCAGTATTTT. Its protein product is CASSPRGAGGLLTDTQYF.

CDR3 region: CASSVGQGVDPATDTQYF. Here the CDR3 DNA reads TGTGCCAGCAGCGTAGGGCAGGGGGTTGATCCAGCTACAGATACGCAGTATTTT. The chain recombines TRBV9 with TRBJ2-3; 7 bases align to TRBD1. CDR1 is SGDLS, CDR2 YYNGEE, per germline. The trim removed 0 bases at V and 3 bases at J, leaving 13 bases unmatched. The CDR3 loop spans 18 amino acids.

V and J are TRBV19 and TRBJ2-2, with D possibly being TRBD2 (6 bases). The CDR3 extends over 18 amino acids. The ends were cut back, 1 base at V and 9 bases at J, with 24 bases in the middle. Germline lookup yields CDR1 LNHDA and CDR2 SQIVND (reference sequence). Here the CDR3 reads CASSIGRGAEGSRRELFF. CDR3 nucleotides: TGTGCCAGTAGTATAGGGCGGGGAGCGGAGGGCTCGAGAAGGGAGCTGTTTTTT.

The chain joins TRBV21-1 to TRBJ1-2. TRBV21-1 counts as a pseudogene. The length of the CDR3 is 16 residues. The CDR3 DNA reads as TGTGCCAGCAGCAAAAGTGGGGGGGCAGAGAACTATGGCTACACCTTC. Translating gives CASSKSGGAENYGYTF.

This chain connects TRBV6-1 to TRBJ1-5, with D possibly matching TRBD1 (5 bases). The germline V gene encodes CDR1 MNHNS and CDR2 SASEGT. The CDR3 covers 21 residues. Trimming removed 1 base at V and 1 base at J, with 26 bases between. CDR3 DNA: TGTGCCAGCAGTGAAGTGGGAAGTCGCCAGGGTAGCGTGAAAAGCAATCAGCCCCAGCATTTT. It encodes CASSEVGSRQGSVKSNQPQHF.

The J gene is TRBJ2-1, the V gene TRBV21-1. TRBV21-1 is annotated as a pseudogene. The CDR3 consists of 12 residues. CDR3 DNA: TGTGCCAGCCCCCCCCGGATGAATGAGCAGTTCTTC. It codes for CASPPRMNEQFF.

The chain combines TRBV5-1 with TRBJ2-7, with TRBD1 as a possible D gene (6 bases). The V gene's germline CDR1 is SGHRS and CDR2 YFSETQ. There are 11 residues in the CDR3. Trimming cost V 4 bases and J 7 bases, with 9 bases left between them. Written as DNA, the CDR3 is TGCGCCAGCAGCCTCGGGACAGAGCAGTACTTC. Translating gives CASSLGTEQYF.